Following are 31 T cell receptor beta chains from one sample sequenced in a study of patients and donors after allogeneic stem cell transplantation. TCRdb itself ran the RT-PCR reads through MiXCR, one entry per CDR3 protein. The sample yields under 200,000 distinct CDR3 sequences, about 24% seen once. Specimen: blood, either unsorted or a sorted T cell fraction (not recorded which). Receptors were obtained from a human donor who was either an allogeneic HSCT recipient or a stem cell or donor lymphocyte infusion donor (not recorded which). It is not recorded whose cells these are; they may come from a transplant donor.

This clonotype was seen repeatedly, ten times or more. Written as DNA, the CDR3 is TGTGCCAGCAGTTCAAGTCGGAACACTGAAGCTTTCTTT. Protein sequence: CASSSSRNTEAFF. The chain employs TRBV7-2 and TRBJ1-1; D is ambiguous. The germline V gene has CDR1 SGHTA and CDR2 FQGNSA. The CDR3 loop spans 13 amino acids. Trimming took off 6 bases at V and 1 base at J, with 9 bases between the two ends.

The chain links TRBV9 to TRBJ1-3; no firm D call. The CDR3 is made up of 14 amino acids. Germline CDR1 SGDLS, CDR2 YYNGEE. V lost 0 bases and J 8 bases, leaving 12 bases between the germline ends. In DNA, the CDR3 is TGTGCCAGCAGCGTAGAAATTATCGGGGACACCATATATTTT. It translates to CASSVEIIGDTIYF.

The chain combines TRBV18 with TRBJ1-1; D remains ambiguous. The CDR3 extends over 11 amino acids. CDR1 and CDR2 (germline): KGHSH, LQKENI. V lost 10 bases and J lost 3, with 9 bases in between. The CDR3 DNA reads TGTGCCACCCGGCGAGACACTGAAGCTTTCTTT. This sequence encodes CATRRDTEAFF.

The rearrangement uses TRBV4-1 and TRBJ2-2, with no clear D. The CDR3 extends over 15 amino acids. V lost 2 bases, J lost 2 bases, and 9 bases lay in between. CDR1 MGHRA and CDR2 YSYEKL come from the germline V gene. The CDR3 DNA reads TGCGCCAGCAGCCAAAGGATCGGCAACACCGGGGAGCTGTTTTTT. Its protein product is CASSQRIGNTGELFF.

This clonotype was observed a few times. The rearrangement uses TRBV5-1 and TRBJ2-1; D uncertain. The ends were cut back, 1 base at V and 2 bases at J, with 7 bases in the middle. This CDR3 is 14 amino acids long. Germline V lookup: CDR1 SGHRS, CDR2 YFSETQ. CDR3 DNA sequence: TGCGCCAGCAGCTTGCGCGGCACCTACAATGAGCAGTTCTTC. It specifies CASSLRGTYNEQFF.

V gene TRBV28 combines with J gene TRBJ2-1; 8 bases are a match to TRBD1. V was clipped by 5 bases and J by 12 bases; unmatched bases: 3. CDR1 is MDHEN and CDR2 is SYDVKM in the germline V gene. The length of the CDR3 is 11 residues. This CDR3 is CASSIDRGQFF. In DNA form, the CDR3 reads TGTGCCAGCAGTATCGACAGGGGGCAGTTCTTC.

This clonotype was seen a few times. The rearrangement uses TRBV6-1 and TRBJ2-1, with 14 bases identical to TRBD2. CDR3 length: 18 amino acids. The trim removed 4 bases at V and 8 bases at J, leaving 13 bases unmatched. Germline V gene data show CDR1 as MNHNS and CDR2 as SASEGT. The CDR3 region is CASSANLGGTSGGHEQFF. The CDR3 DNA is TGTGCCAGCAGTGCAAACCTAGGCGGGACTAGCGGGGGACATGAGCAGTTCTTC.

J is TRBJ1-1 and V is TRBV7-9; 9 bases are shared with TRBD1. There are 16 residues in the CDR3. V shed 5 bases, J shed 3 bases, and the junction held 10 bases outside the gene matches. CDR1 and CDR2 (germline): SEHNR, FQNEAQ (reference sequence). The CDR3: CASSPGQGLLDTEAFF. As DNA, the CDR3 is TGTGCCAGCAGCCCCGGACAGGGGTTGTTGGACACTGAAGCTTTCTTT.

The V gene is TRBV14, the J gene TRBJ2-7; TRBD1 agrees at 11 bases. Trimming at V came to 4 bases and at J to 9 bases, leaving 14 bases not matched to a gene. Looked up from germline, CDR1 is SGHDN and CDR2 is FVKESK. CDR3 length: 16 residues. The CDR3 bases are TGTGCCAGCAGCCCAAGGACAGGGGGCTATATTTTCGGGCAGTACTTC. It yields the protein CASSPRTGGYIFGQYF.

This chain connects TRBV12-3 or TRBV12-4 to TRBJ1-1; D might be TRBD1 (5 bases). There are 15 residues in the CDR3. Trimming took off 1 base at V and 3 bases at J, with 12 bases between the two ends. Written as DNA, the CDR3 is TGTGCCAGCAGTTTAGGGCCAGGGTGGGACACTGAAGCTTTCTTT. Translating it yields CASSLGPGWDTEAFF.

This sequence joins TRBV6-6 and TRBJ2-7; no clear D gene. The CDR3 length is 13 residues. V was clipped by 2 bases and J by 6 bases, with 11 bases between them. Germline values: CDR1 MNHNY, CDR2 SVGAGI (reference sequence). The CDR3 bases are TGTGCCAGCAGTTACCCCCCCGAGAGCGAGCAGTACTTC. Amino acid sequence: CASSYPPESEQYF.

This clonotype was counted many times. V gene TRBV12-3 or TRBV12-4 combines with J gene TRBJ1-2; D possibly corresponds to TRBD1 (6 bases). The V end was cut by 6 bases, the J end by 4 bases, with 21 bases between. The CDR3 is made up of 16 amino acids. The CDR3 here is CASSPPGGRATYGYTF. CDR3 DNA sequence: TGTGCCAGCAGCCCACCGGGGGGCCGAGCTACCTATGGCTACACCTTC.

This sequence joins TRBV27 and TRBJ2-7, with 8 bases aligning to TRBD1. J gave up 0 bases and V 2 bases, and 3 bases lay outside the gene matches. CDR1 is MNHEY, CDR2 SMNVEV, per germline (reference sequence). The CDR3 is 15 amino acids. The CDR3 region is CASSLQGAGSYEQYF. The CDR3 DNA sequence: TGTGCCAGCAGTTTACAGGGGGCAGGCTCCTACGAGCAGTACTTC.

This clonotype has only a few counts. The chain uses TRBV20-1 and TRBJ1-2; maybe TRBD1 (6 bases). With 5 bases removed from V and 8 bases from J, the gap between germline ends came to 12 bases. Germline V lookup: CDR1 DFQATT, CDR2 SNEGSKA (reference sequence). The CDR3 covers 11 residues. This CDR3 reads CSAERGQGYTF. As DNA, the CDR3 is TGCAGTGCTGAAAGAGGACAGGGCTACACCTTC.

This clonotype was found many times. The chain is built from TRBV7-2 and TRBJ1-2, with unresolved D. V lost 2 bases and J 8 bases, leaving 12 bases between the germline ends. This CDR3 comprises 13 residues. CDR1 is SGHTA and CDR2 is FQGNSA in the germline V gene. CDR3 sequence (DNA): TGTGCCAGCAGCTTATTTGGCTTTTCAGGCTACACCTTC. It yields the protein CASSLFGFSGYTF.

The chain couples TRBV15 to TRBJ2-3; 9 bases agree with TRBD1. The V segment lost 0 bases and the J segment 3 bases; nucleotides outside the gene matches: 7. The CDR3 is 17 amino acids. The germline V gene has CDR1 LNHNV and CDR2 YYDKDF (reference sequence). CDR3 nucleotides: TGTGCCACCAGCAGAGATCTTGGGGGACAGGGAACAGATACGCAGTATTTT. Its translation: CATSRDLGGQGTDTQYF.

In its sample, this clonotype was seen many times. This chain links TRBV6-1 with TRBJ1-1, with D tentatively TRBD1 (5 bases). Trimming stripped 2 bases from V and 4 bases from J, with 14 bases between. Germline CDR1 reads MNHNS; CDR2 reads SASEGT. The CDR3 spans 15 residues. The CDR3 loop reads CASSERVGVSTEAFF. CDR3 in DNA: TGTGCCAGCAGTGAAAGAGTGGGGGTTAGCACTGAAGCTTTCTTT.

This chain joins TRBV20-1 and TRBJ2-3, with D possibly being TRBD2 (6 bases). The CDR3 is 16 residues long. Germline V gene data show CDR1 as DFQATT and CDR2 as SNEGSKA (reference sequence). Trimming took off 2 bases at V and 0 bases at J, with 15 bases between the two ends. CDR3 DNA sequence: TGCAGTGCTAGAAACCCGCGGGGAGAAAGCACAGATACGCAGTATTTT. Residues: CSARNPRGESTDTQYF.

This clonotype occurred many times. This rearrangement joins TRBV5-1 to TRBJ1-1; 11 nucleotides line up with TRBD1. CDR3 length: 14 amino acids. With V trimmed by 4 bases and J by 5 bases, 4 bases remained unmatched. CDR1 SGHRS and CDR2 YFSETQ come from the germline V gene. The CDR3: CASSTGQGATEAFF. The CDR3 DNA sequence: TGCGCCAGCAGCACTGGACAGGGGGCAACTGAAGCTTTCTTT.

The chain couples TRBV20-1 to TRBJ2-3, with a weak D call TRBD2 (6 bases). In germline, CDR1 is DFQATT, CDR2 SNEGSKA (reference sequence). There are 12 residues in the CDR3. Deletions cut 1 base from V and 7 bases from J, with 9 bases between. The DNA of the CDR3 is TGCAGTGCTAGAGGGCGGGACTATACGCAGTATTTT. Its protein product is CSARGRDYTQYF.

This clonotype was counted ten times or more. The V and J genes are TRBV20-1 and TRBJ1-1, with unresolved D. The germline gives CDR1 DFQATT, CDR2 SNEGSKA (reference sequence). CDR3 size: 11 residues. Deletions cut 2 bases from V and 6 bases from J, with 7 bases between. The CDR3 is CSARPMAEAFF. DNA for the CDR3: TGCAGTGCTAGACCCATGGCTGAAGCTTTCTTT.

In its sample, this clonotype was seen a few times. This chain connects TRBV9 to TRBJ1-2, with 9 bases identical to TRBD1. The CDR3 is 14 residues long. Losses at the gene ends were 2 bases for V and 3 bases for J; bases not matched to a gene: 2. Germline values: CDR1 SGDLS, CDR2 YYNGEE. The CDR3 bases are TGTGCCAGCAGCGTCGGACAGGGGTACTATGGCTACACCTTC. Translating it yields CASSVGQGYYGYTF.

J is TRBJ2-1 and V is TRBV20-1; 8 bases align to TRBD2. The CDR3 consists of 13 residues. CDR1 DFQATT and CDR2 SNEGSKA come from the germline V gene (reference sequence). The CDR3: CSGGGHPYNEQFF. DNA of the CDR3: TGCAGCGGGGGGGGGCACCCCTACAATGAGCAGTTCTTC.

This clonotype has a handful of counts. The chain recombines TRBV6-6 with TRBJ1-6; D remains unclear. V was pared by 0 bases and J by 10 bases, with 1 base between. The CDR3 consists of 11 residues. The germline gives CDR1 MNHNY, CDR2 SVGAGI (reference sequence). In DNA form, the CDR3 reads TGTGCCAGCAGTTACTCCTCACCCCTCCACTTT. Residues: CASSYSSPLHF.

The chain uses TRBV9 and TRBJ2-7; the D call may be TRBD1 or TRBD2 (5 bases each). Trimming stripped 0 bases from V and 5 bases from J, with 15 bases between. This CDR3 has 15 amino acids. Germline CDR1 is SGDLS and CDR2 is YYNGEE. In DNA, the CDR3 is TGTGCCAGCAGCGTAGATGGGACCAGCGACGACGAGCAGTACTTC. Translating gives CASSVDGTSDDEQYF.

The table lists this clonotype with a few counts. This rearrangement joins TRBV28 to TRBJ2-3, with 8 bases aligning to TRBD1. This CDR3 region has 12 residues. Germline-derived CDR1 and CDR2 are MDHEN and SYDVKM. V was pared by 10 bases and J by 4 bases, with 4 bases of the junction left unmatched. CDR3 coding DNA: TGTGCCACGGGACAGGCCCCAGATACGCAGTATTTT. Encoded protein: CATGQAPDTQYF.

This clonotype was found a few times. In nucleotides, the CDR3 is TGCAGTGCTAAAGGGGGCTGGTACTCTAACTATGGCTACACCTTC. Its translation is CSAKGGWYSNYGYTF. The J gene is TRBJ1-2, the V gene TRBV20-1; 7 bases fit TRBD1. Germline-derived CDR1 and CDR2 are DFQATT and SNEGSKA (reference sequence). The junction had 8 bases not matched to a gene; V was cut back by 4 bases and J by 0 bases. The CDR3 is 15 amino acids.

The chain couples TRBV6-5 to TRBJ1-2; D may be TRBD1 (6 bases). Germline CDR1 is MNHEY and CDR2 is SVGAGI. V was shortened by 6 bases and J by 3 bases, with 14 bases between the two germline ends. The CDR3 is 14 residues long. As DNA, the CDR3 is TGTGCCAGCAGCCATCAGGGGCTGCACTATGGCTACACCTTC. Its translation is CASSHQGLHYGYTF.

The genes are TRBV20-1 and TRBJ1-1; D gene uncertain. Trimming removed 2 bases from V and 1 base from J, with 11 bases in between. The CDR3 consists of 14 residues. Germline lookup yields CDR1 DFQATT and CDR2 SNEGSKA (reference sequence). The CDR3 nucleotides read TGCAGTGCTAGACATGACAAGCCGAACACTGAAGCTTTCTTT. It yields the protein CSARHDKPNTEAFF.

The chain employs TRBV6-1 and TRBJ2-7; TRBD1 might be the D (5 bases). The V gene lost 7 bases and the J gene lost 3 bases, with 13 bases spanning the gap. Germline CDR1 is MNHNS and CDR2 is SASEGT. The CDR3 has 13 residues. This CDR3 is CASMNTGFYEQYF. The CDR3 DNA follows: TGTGCCAGCATGAACACAGGCTTCTACGAGCAGTACTTC.

The chain combines TRBV20-1 with TRBJ2-1; D not certain. The CDR3 has 11 residues. The V gene's germline CDR1 is DFQATT and CDR2 SNEGSKA (reference sequence). V gave up 6 bases and J gave up 6 bases, with 9 bases separating them. CDR3 DNA sequence: TGCAGTGCCGGGCGGACCAATGAGCAGTTCTTC. This codes for CSAGRTNEQFF.